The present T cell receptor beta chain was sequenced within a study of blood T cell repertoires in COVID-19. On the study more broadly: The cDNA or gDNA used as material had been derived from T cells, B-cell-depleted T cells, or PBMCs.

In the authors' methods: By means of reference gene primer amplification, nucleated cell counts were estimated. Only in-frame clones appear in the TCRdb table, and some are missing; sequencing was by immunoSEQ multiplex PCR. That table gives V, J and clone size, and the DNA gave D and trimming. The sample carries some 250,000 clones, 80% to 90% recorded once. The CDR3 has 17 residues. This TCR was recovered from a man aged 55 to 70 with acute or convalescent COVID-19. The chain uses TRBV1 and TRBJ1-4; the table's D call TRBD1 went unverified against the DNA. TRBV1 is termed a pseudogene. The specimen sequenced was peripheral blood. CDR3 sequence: CTSSQDPMTATNEKLFF. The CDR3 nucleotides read TGCACCAGCAGCCAAGATCCCATGACAGCAACTAATGAAAAACTGTTTTTT.